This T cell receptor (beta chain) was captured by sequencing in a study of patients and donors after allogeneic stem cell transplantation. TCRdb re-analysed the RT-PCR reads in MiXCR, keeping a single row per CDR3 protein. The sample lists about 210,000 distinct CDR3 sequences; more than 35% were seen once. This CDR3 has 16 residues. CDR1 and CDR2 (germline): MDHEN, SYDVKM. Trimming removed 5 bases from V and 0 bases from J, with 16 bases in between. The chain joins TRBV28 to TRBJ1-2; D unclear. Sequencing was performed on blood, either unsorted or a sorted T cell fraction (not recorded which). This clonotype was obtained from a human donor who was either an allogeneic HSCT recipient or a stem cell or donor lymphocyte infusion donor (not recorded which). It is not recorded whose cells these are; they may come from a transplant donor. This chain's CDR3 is CASSPLGRSPNYGYTF. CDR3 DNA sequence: TGTGCCAGCAGTCCATTAGGACGAAGCCCTAACTATGGCTACACCTTC.